The present T cell receptor beta chain was sequenced within a study of blood T cell repertoires in COVID-19. Study summary: In each case, the material was cDNA or gDNA derived from T cells, B-cell-depleted T cells, or PBMCs.

Per the original data handling: Estimates of nucleated cell counts were drawn from the amplification of reference gene primers. The assay was immunoSEQ multiplex PCR, and TCRdb's table has in-frame clones only and misses some. The V and J calls and clone size come from that table; D and trimming were worked out from the DNA. The table shows 200,000 to 300,000 clones, with 80% to 85% occurring only once. Trimming removed 1 base from V and 0 bases from J, with 4 bases in between. The CDR3 contains 14 residues. CDR1 and CDR2 (germline): LNHNV, YYDKDF (reference sequence). The rearrangement links TRBV15 to TRBJ1-3; D ambiguous. Sequenced input: peripheral blood. The origin of this receptor is a woman in her thirties or forties who had recovered from COVID-19. The CDR3 DNA reads TGTGCCACCAGCAGAGGAGGCTCTGGAAACACCATATATTTT. This codes for CATSRGGSGNTIYF. Filled out from reference TRBV15 and TRBJ1-3, the complete variable domain reads DAMVIQNPRYQVTQFGKPVTLSCSQTLNHNVMYWYQQKSSQAPKLLFHYYDKDFNNEADTPDNFQSRRPNTSFCFLDIRSPGLGDTAMYLCATSRGGSGNTIYFGEGSWLTVV.